The present T cell receptor (beta chain) was sequenced within a study of T cells in women clearing cervical HPV infection. Study as a whole: No precancer developed; the control's incident HPV16 infection cleared within 12 months.

CDR3 length: 14 residues. In germline, CDR1 is MNHNS, CDR2 SASEGT. Points from the study as a whole: CIN3+ cases had significantly higher TCR repertoire richness than controls, but evenness did not differ.

Sequenced by immunoSEQ multiplex PCR; TCRdb stores in-frame clones only, minus some. The table for this sample gives around 22,000 clones. Notes on this clone: Its antigen is still unknown. Coverage ceases 3 residues before the CDR3 finishes, and the germline J gene fills in the end.

Sequenced input: blood buffy coat. The V gene is TRBV6-1, the J gene TRBJ1-1; perhaps TRBD1 as D (5 bases). This TCR came from a woman between 18 and 69 years old with a cervical HPV16 infection that either progressed to CIN3+ or cleared (not recorded which). Incomplete CDR3 DNA: TGTGCCAGCAGTGAAGGAGGGGCCACAGATACG. Amino acids: CASSEGGATDT. The whole CDR3 is CASSEGGATDTAFF.